The T cell receptor beta chain described here comes from a study of shared clonotypes between healthy human individuals. Study context: Each donor had three CD4 naive, three CD4 memory, two CD8 naive and one CD8 memory plate.

All donors were Caucasian adults living in Nashville, Tennessee. The CDR3 is 13 residues long. V lost 6 bases and J lost 14, with 22 bases in between. Germline CDR1 is MDHEN and CDR2 is SYDVKM. Original handling: Without quality scores, immunoSEQ junctional reads could not be filtered like full-length reads. Measured with immunoSEQ multiplex PCR; TCRdb has only the in-frame clones, and not every one. The V and J calls and clone size were taken over from that table, and D and trimming were inferred from the DNA. Among 2 million to 3 million clones listed, roughly 93% were seen once. The origin of this receptor is a man aged 18 to 30 in good health. Some clones in this sample may be carry-over from other donors' samples. This chain connects TRBV28 to TRBJ1-2, with D perhaps matching TRBD1 (6 bases). The sequenced material came from naive CD4+ T cells from PBMCs. Sample subset: CD45RA+ positively selected. The CDR3, as DNA: TGTGCCAGCAGGGGCCGACGGGACACCGGTTGGACCTTC. It codes for CASRGRRDTGWTF.